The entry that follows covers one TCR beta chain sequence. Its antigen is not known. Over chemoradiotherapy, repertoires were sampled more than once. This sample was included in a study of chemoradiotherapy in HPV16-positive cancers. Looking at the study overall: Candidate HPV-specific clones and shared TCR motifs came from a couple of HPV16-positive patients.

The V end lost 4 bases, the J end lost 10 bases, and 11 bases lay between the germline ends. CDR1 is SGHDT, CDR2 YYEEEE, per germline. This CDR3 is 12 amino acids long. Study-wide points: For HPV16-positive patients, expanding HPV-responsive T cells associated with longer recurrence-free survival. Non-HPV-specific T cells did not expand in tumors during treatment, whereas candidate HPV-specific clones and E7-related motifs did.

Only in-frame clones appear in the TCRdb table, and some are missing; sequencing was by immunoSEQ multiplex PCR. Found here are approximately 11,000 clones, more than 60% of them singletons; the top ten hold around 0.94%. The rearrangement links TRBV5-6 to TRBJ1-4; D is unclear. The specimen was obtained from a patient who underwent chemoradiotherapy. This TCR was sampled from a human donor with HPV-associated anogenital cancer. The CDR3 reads CASSNAEGKLFF. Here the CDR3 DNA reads TGTGCCAGCAGCAACGCAGAAGGAAAACTGTTTTTT. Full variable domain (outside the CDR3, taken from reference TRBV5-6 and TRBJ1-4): DAGVTQSPTHLIKTRGQQVTLRCSPKSGHDTVSWYQQALGQGPQFIFQYYEEEERQRGNFPDRFSGHQFPNYSSELNVNALLLGDSALYLCASSNAEGKLFFGSGTQLSVL.